The 4 T cell receptor beta chains given below trace back to one sample, sequenced in a study of cytomegalovirus exposure and HLA in healthy donors. Both 60 Vbeta primers and 13 Jbeta primers went into the PCR. The protocol was immunoSEQ multiplex PCR, while the TCRdb copy is restricted to in-frame clones and leaves out a portion. The table records about 230,000 clones, around 89% of them present only once. Sequencing was done on a sample of PBMCs. Receptors were obtained from a woman under 30 in good health and CMV-seronegative.

The rearrangement uses TRBV4-1 and TRBJ1-5; no firm D call. The V end was cut by 0 bases, the J end by 6 bases, with 15 bases between. Germline V lookup: CDR1 MGHRA, CDR2 YSYEKL. The length of the CDR3 is 16 residues. For the CDR3, the DNA is TGCGCCAGCAGCCAAGATCTCGGGTCGGGAAGTCAGCCCCAGCATTTT. Residues: CASSQDLGSGSQPQHF.

V usage is TRBV27 and J usage is TRBJ2-7, with D perhaps matching TRBD1 (6 bases). CDR3 length: 15 residues. Trimming removed 4 bases at V and 2 bases at J, with 15 bases between. Per germline, CDR1 MNHEY and CDR2 SMNVEV (reference sequence). This chain's CDR3 is CASSYFAGGPYEQYF. CDR3 DNA sequence: TGTGCCAGCAGTTACTTCGCTGGGGGCCCCTACGAGCAGTACTTC.

The DNA for the CDR3 is TGTGCCACCAGCAGAGCCCGCCGGAATGAGCAGTTCTTC. Protein sequence: CATSRARRNEQFF. V usage is TRBV15 and J usage is TRBJ2-1, with D hard to call. The CDR3 is 13 amino acids. V lost 1 base and J 7 bases, leaving 8 bases between the germline ends. Germline CDR1 is LNHNV and CDR2 is YYDKDF (reference sequence).

The V gene is TRBV5-1, the J gene TRBJ2-3, with TRBD1 matching 7 bases. Germline V CDR1 and CDR2: SGHRS, YFSETQ. This CDR3 contains 16 residues. V shed 0 bases, J shed 2 bases, and the junction held 6 bases outside the gene matches. CDR3 region: CASSLARGSSTDTQYF. The CDR3 DNA reads TGCGCCAGCAGCTTGGCCAGGGGGTCCTCCACAGATACGCAGTATTTT.